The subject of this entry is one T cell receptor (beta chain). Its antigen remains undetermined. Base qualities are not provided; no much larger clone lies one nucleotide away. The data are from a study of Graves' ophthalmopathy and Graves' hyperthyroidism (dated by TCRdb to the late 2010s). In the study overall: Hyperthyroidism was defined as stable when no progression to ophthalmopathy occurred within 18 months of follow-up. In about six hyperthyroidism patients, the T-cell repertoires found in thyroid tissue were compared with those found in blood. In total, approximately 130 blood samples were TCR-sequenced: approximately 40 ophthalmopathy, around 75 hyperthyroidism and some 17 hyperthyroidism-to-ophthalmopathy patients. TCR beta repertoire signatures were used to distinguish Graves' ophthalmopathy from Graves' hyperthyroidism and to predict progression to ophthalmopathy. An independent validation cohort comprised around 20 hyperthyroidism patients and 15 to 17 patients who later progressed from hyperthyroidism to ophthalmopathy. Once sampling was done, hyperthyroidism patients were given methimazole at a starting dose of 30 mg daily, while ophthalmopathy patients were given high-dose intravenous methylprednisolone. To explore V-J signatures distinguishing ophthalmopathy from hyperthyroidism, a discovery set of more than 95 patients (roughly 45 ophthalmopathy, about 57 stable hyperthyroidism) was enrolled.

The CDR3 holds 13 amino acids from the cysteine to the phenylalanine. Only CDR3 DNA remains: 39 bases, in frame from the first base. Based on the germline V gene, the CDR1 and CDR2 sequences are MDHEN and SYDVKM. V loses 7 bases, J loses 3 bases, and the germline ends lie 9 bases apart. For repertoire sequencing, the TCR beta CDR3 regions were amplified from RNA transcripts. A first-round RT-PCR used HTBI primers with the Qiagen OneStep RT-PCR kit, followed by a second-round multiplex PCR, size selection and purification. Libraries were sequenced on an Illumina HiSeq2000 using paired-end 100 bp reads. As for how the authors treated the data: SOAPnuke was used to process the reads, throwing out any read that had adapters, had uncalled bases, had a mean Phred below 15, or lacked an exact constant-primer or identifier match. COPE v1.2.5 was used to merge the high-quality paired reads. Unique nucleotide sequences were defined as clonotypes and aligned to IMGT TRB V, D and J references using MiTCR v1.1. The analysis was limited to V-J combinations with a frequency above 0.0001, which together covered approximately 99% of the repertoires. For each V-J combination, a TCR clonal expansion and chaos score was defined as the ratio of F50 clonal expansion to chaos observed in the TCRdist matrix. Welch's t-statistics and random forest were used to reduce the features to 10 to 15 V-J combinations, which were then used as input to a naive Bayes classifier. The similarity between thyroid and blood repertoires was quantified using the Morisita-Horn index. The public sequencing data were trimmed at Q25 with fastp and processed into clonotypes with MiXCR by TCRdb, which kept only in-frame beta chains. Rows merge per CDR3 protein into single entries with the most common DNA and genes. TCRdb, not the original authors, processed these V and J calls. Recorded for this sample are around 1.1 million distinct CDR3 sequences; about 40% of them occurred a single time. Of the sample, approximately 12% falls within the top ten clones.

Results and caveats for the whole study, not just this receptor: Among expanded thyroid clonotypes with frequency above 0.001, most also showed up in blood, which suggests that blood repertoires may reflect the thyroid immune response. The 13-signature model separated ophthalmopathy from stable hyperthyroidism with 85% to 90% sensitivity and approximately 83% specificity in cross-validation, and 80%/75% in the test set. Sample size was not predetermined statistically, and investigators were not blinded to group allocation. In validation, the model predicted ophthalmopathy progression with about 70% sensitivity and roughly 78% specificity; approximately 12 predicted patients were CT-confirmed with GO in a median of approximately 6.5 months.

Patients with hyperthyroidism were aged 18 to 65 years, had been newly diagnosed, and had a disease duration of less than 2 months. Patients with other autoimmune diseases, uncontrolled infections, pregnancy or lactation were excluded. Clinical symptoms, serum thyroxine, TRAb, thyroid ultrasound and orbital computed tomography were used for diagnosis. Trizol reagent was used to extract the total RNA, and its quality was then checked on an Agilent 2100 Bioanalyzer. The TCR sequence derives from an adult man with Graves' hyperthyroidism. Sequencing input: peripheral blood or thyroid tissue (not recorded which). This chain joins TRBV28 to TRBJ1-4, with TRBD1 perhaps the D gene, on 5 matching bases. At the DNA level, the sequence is TGTGCCAGCACACGACAGCCTAATGAAAAACTGTTTTTT. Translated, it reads CASTRQPNEKLFF.